This TCR beta chain was sequenced during a study of beta chain features in type 1 diabetes. On this clone itself: What it recognizes is unknown.

There are 16 residues in the CDR3. Germline V gene sequence: CDR1 SEHNR, CDR2 FQNEAQ (reference sequence). Trimming removed 5 bases from V and 3 bases from J; junction bases left unmatched: 4. The single heparinised draw taken from each donor contained roughly 110 mL of blood on average. Sequencing targeted expressed TCRB transcripts, as all isolated RNA had been reverse transcribed. Assay: immunoSEQ multiplex PCR; the TCRdb copy retains only in-frame clones and omits some. The data hold a few hundred thousand clones, with over 25% observed a single time. Notes on the study in general: Type 1 diabetes patients showed fewer insertions and more deletions at VDJ junctions.

Sequenced: naive CD4+ T cells from blood. The chain joins TRBV7-9 to TRBJ2-1; 13 bases match TRBD2. This receptor was taken from a young man in good health. The CDR3 spells CASSGLAGAFYNEQFF. CDR3 DNA sequence: TGTGCCAGCAGCGGACTAGCGGGAGCCTTCTACAATGAGCAGTTCTTC.